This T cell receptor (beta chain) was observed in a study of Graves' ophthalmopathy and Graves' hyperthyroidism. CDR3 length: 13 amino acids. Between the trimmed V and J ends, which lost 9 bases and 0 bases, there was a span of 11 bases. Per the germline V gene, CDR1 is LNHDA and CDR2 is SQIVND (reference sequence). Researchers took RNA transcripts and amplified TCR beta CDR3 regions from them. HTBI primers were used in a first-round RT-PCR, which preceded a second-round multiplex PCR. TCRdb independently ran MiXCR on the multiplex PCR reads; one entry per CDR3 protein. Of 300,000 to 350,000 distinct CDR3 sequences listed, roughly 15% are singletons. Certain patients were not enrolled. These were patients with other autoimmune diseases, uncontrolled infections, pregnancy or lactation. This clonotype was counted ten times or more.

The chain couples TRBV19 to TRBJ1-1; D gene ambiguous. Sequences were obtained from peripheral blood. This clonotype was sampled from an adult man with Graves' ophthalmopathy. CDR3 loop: CASLGRMNTEAFF. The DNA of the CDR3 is TGTGCCAGCCTGGGCCGAATGAACACTGAAGCTTTCTTT.